These T cell receptor beta chains were read from a single sample in a study of a mutant IDH1 vaccine in newly diagnosed glioma. No antigen has been assigned to these receptors. The protocol was immunoSEQ multiplex PCR, while the TCRdb copy is restricted to in-frame clones and leaves out a portion. This table has some 130,000 clones, 80% appearing once. Material: PBMCs, obtained from a glioma patient whose treatment included an IDH1 peptide vaccine. Receptors were obtained from a man aged 40-50 years with glioma. Both conserved end residues are part of each CDR3. Fields, in order: V gene, D gene, J gene, clone size, CDR3 DNA, CDR3 protein. A D gene is named only where the DNA matches it firmly. Only part of the rows carry a size: once, few, many, or a class if the clone is expanded.

TRBV27	TRBD2	TRBJ2-1	.	TGTGCCAGCAGTTTCAGGGTAGCGGGGGGGCCTGAGCAGTTCTTC	CASSFRVAGGPEQFF
TRBV30	TRBD1	TRBJ2-2	.	TGTGCCTGGACTCGACAGGGGGCCGACACCGGGGAGCTGTTTTTT	CAWTRQGADTGELFF
TRBV11-2	.	TRBJ2-1	.	TGTGCCAGCAGCCCCAGGGGAGGGTACGATGAGCAGTTCTTC	CASSPRGGYDEQFF
TRBV28	.	TRBJ1-2	.	TGTGCCAGCAGTCCCCCCCGGACGGAATTCTATGGCTACACCTTC	CASSPPRTEFYGYTF
TRBV7-9	TRBD2	TRBJ2-1	.	TGTGCCAGCAGCTTAGGGCTAGCGGGAGGGCGCCGCTCCTACAATGAGCAGTTCTTC	CASSLGLAGGRRSYNEQFF
TRBV11-2	.	TRBJ1-6	many	TGTGCCAGCAGCTCGAAGTTGAATTCACCCCTCCACTTT	CASSSKLNSPLHF
TRBV2	.	TRBJ2-1	.	TGTGCCAGCACAGGGACTCGTCGGCCCTACAATGAGCAGTTCTTC	CASTGTRRPYNEQFF
TRBV5-5	.	TRBJ1-1	few	TGTGCCAGCAGCTTGAGGGTGGTGACTGAAGCTTTCTTT	CASSLRVVTEAFF
TRBV7-2	.	TRBJ2-1	.	TGTGCCAGCAGCTTATTGGCAGGGTATAACAATGAGCAGTTCTTC	CASSLLAGYNNEQFF
TRBV7-2	.	TRBJ2-7	.	TGTGCCAGCAGCTTAGATGGACACTACGAGCAGTACTTC	CASSLDGHYEQYF
TRBV30	.	TRBJ2-5	.	TGTGCCTGGGCCCTCGGACGCCCGGGAAGGGAGACCCAGTACTTC	CAWALGRPGRETQYF
TRBV5-4	.	TRBJ2-1	.	TGTGCCAGCAGCTTGATATGGGGGAGCTCCTACAATGAGCAGTTCTTC	CASSLIWGSSYNEQFF
TRBV4-3	TRBD1	TRBJ2-7	.	TGCGCCAGCAGCCATCGGACAGGGGGCACCTACGAGCAGTACTTC	CASSHRTGGTYEQYF
TRBV9	TRBD2	TRBJ2-1	.	TGTGCCAGCAGTTCTAGCGGGAGAACTGCGGATGAGCAGTTCTTC	CASSSSGRTADEQFF
TRBV5-4	TRBD1	TRBJ1-1	.	TGTGCCAGCAGCTTGCCCTCACACAGGGGGGACACTGAAGCTTTCTTT	CASSLPSHRGDTEAFF
TRBV9	.	TRBJ2-1	.	TGTGCCAGCAGCGTAGCTACTAGCTACAATGAGCAGTTCTTC	CASSVATSYNEQFF
TRBV6-6	.	TRBJ2-1	.	TGTGCCAGCCAGTACCAGATAAGAGATGAGCAGTTCTTC	CASQYQIRDEQFF
TRBV2	TRBD1	TRBJ2-3	few	TGTGCCAGCGGCAGGGGGCAGGCAGATACGCAGTATTTT	CASGRGQADTQYF
TRBV7-9	TRBD2	TRBJ2-7	.	TGTGCCAGCAGCCGCCCGGGGGGCGAGCAGTACTTC	CASSRPGGEQYF
TRBV10-1	.	TRBJ2-3	.	TGCGCCAGCAGTGAGTGGGCAGCGATCACAGATACGCAGTATTTT	CASSEWAAITDTQYF
TRBV7-2	TRBD2	TRBJ2-1	.	TGTGCCAGCAGCTTCCGGACTAGCGGGAGAACGGGGAATGAGCAGTTCTTC	CASSFRTSGRTGNEQFF
TRBV30	.	TRBJ2-2	once	TGTGCCTGGAGTGGAGGACGGCAGGGAACCGGGGAGCTGTTTTTT	CAWSGGRQGTGELFF
TRBV6-5	.	TRBJ2-1	.	TGTGCCAGCAGTTACTCCGGACCTGTGGATGAGCAGTTCTTC	CASSYSGPVDEQFF
TRBV6-5	.	TRBJ1-3	.	TGTGCCAGCAGTTCCCCGGGCTCTGGAAACACCATATATTTT	CASSSPGSGNTIYF
TRBV7-2	TRBD2	TRBJ2-1	.	TGTGCCAGCAGCTCGGGACTAGCCCCCAATGAGCAGTTCTTC	CASSSGLAPNEQFF
TRBV4-2	.	TRBJ1-2	.	TGTGCCAGCAGCCCCAACAGGGAAAGAGTTGGCTACACCTTC	CASSPNRERVGYTF
TRBV7-7	.	TRBJ2-3	.	TGTGCTAGCAGCTTATACGCGGGAAGAAGCACAGATACGCAGTATTTT	CASSLYAGRSTDTQYF
TRBV14	.	TRBJ2-7	.	TGTGCCAGCAGCCCCGTGGCGGGGAACTACCACTACGAGCAGTACTTC	CASSPVAGNYHYEQYF
TRBV4-1	.	TRBJ1-3	.	TGCGCCAGCAGCCAACGTATTATCTCTGGAAACACCATATATTTT	CASSQRIISGNTIYF
TRBV19	.	TRBJ1-2	.	TGTGCCAGTAGTAATCCGGTCCCGGGGAGTGGCTACACCTTC	CASSNPVPGSGYTF
TRBV30	.	TRBJ2-7	once	TGTTATCAGGTCTCCTACGAGCAGTACTTC	CYQVSYEQYF
TRBV6-4	TRBD2	TRBJ2-7	.	TGTGCCAGCAGCGCGACCGGGACTAGCGACGAGCAGTACTTC	CASSATGTSDEQYF
TRBV5-6	.	TRBJ1-5	few	TGTGCCAGCAGCTTGGGTCGCAGGGGCAATCAGCCCCAGCATTTT	CASSLGRRGNQPQHF
TRBV6-5	.	TRBJ1-1	.	TGTGCCAGCAAGGCAAGGAGTAACACTGAAGCTTTCTTT	CASKARSNTEAFF
TRBV5-4	.	TRBJ2-5	.	TGTGCCAGCAGCTTGGATGCGGGGCGGGTAGAGACCCAGTACTTC	CASSLDAGRVETQYF
TRBV5-6	.	TRBJ1-2	.	TGTGCCAGCAGCTTCCCGACAGTGGAAGGCTACACCTTC	CASSFPTVEGYTF
TRBV19	.	TRBJ1-5	.	TGTGCCAGTAAGGAGGGGGGCACCAATCAGCCCCAGCATTTT	CASKEGGTNQPQHF
TRBV19	.	TRBJ1-5	.	TGTGCCAGTAGTCCGCCAAATCAGGGATATCAGCCCCAGCATTTT	CASSPPNQGYQPQHF
TRBV19	.	TRBJ2-5	.	TGTGCCAGTAGTATCGGGGGTCACAAGACCCAGTACTTC	CASSIGGHKTQYF
TRBV4-3	.	TRBJ2-7	.	TGCGCCAGCAGCCAAGATCGTTTTAGAACCTACGAGCAGTACTTC	CASSQDRFRTYEQYF
TRBV12-5	TRBD2	TRBJ2-1	.	TGTGCTAGTGGTCCCCAGGGACTAGGTATGAATGAGCAGTTCTTC	CASGPQGLGMNEQFF
TRBV10-3	.	TRBJ1-5	few	TGTGCCATCAGTGAGTCATTCCCTAGCAATCAGCCCCAGCATTTT	CAISESFPSNQPQHF
TRBV2	TRBD2	TRBJ2-1	once	TGTGCCAGCAGTCCGACTAGCGGGAATGCGATCTACAATGAGCAGTTCTTC	CASSPTSGNAIYNEQFF
TRBV19	.	TRBJ1-5	few	TGTGCCAGCATTAGAGGGACTGGTGGCAATCAGCCCCAGCATTTT	CASIRGTGGNQPQHF
TRBV11-1	.	TRBJ2-3	.	TGTGCCAGCAGCCCCCGGCAGGCCGCAGATACGCAGTATTTT	CASSPRQAADTQYF
TRBV5-1	.	TRBJ2-1	.	TGCGCCAGCAGCTTGGGTAGAGGTGACTACAATGAGCAGTTCTTC	CASSLGRGDYNEQFF
TRBV27	.	TRBJ1-6	.	TGTGCCAGCAGTTCAGGGTTTACACCCCTCCACTTT	CASSSGFTPLHF
TRBV6-4	.	TRBJ2-2	.	TGTGCCAGCAGTGAGGTAGCGAACACCGGGGAGCTGTTTTTT	CASSEVANTGELFF
TRBV18	TRBD2	TRBJ2-6	.	TGTGCCAGCTCACCGCCGGGACTAAACCCTGGGGCCAACGTCCTGACTTTC	CASSPPGLNPGANVLTF
TRBV27	TRBD2	TRBJ2-1	.	TGTGCCAGCAGTTTCGGACTAGCGGGGTGGGATGAGCAGTTCTTC	CASSFGLAGWDEQFF
TRBV5-1	.	TRBJ2-5	.	TGCGCCAGCAGCTTGATCCCTCAAGAGACCCAGTACTTC	CASSLIPQETQYF
TRBV11-2	TRBD2	TRBJ2-3	.	TGTGCCAGCAGCTTGACTAGCGGGGACACAGATACGCAGTATTTT	CASSLTSGDTDTQYF
TRBV29-1	.	TRBJ2-7	.	TGTAGCGTTATAAGATCGCTGGGTAGCTCCTACGAGCAGTACTTC	CSVIRSLGSSYEQYF
TRBV5-4	TRBD2	TRBJ2-2	.	TGTGCCAGCAGCTCTCCTGAACAGCGGGGGGGCCGGACCGGGGAGCTGTTTTTT	CASSSPEQRGGRTGELFF
TRBV7-2	.	TRBJ2-1	.	TGTGCCAGCAGCTTTCGGATGCGGCAACAGAGAGCCAATGAGCAGTTCTTC	CASSFRMRQQRANEQFF
TRBV6-5	.	TRBJ2-2	once	TGTGCCACCAGGGGATTGGAGGTCGGGGAGCTGTTTTTT	CATRGLEVGELFF
TRBV5-1	.	TRBJ2-7	.	TGCGCCAGCAGCTTGGTGCCGGTCGGGGGGCTCGGGAACGAGCAGTACTTC	CASSLVPVGGLGNEQYF
TRBV29-1	TRBD2	TRBJ2-1	once	TGCAGCGTTATAGGGTCGGGACTAGCGGAGACGCCTAAGAGTTACAATGAGCAGTTCTTC	CSVIGSGLAETPKSYNEQFF
TRBV6-5	.	TRBJ1-1	.	TGTGCCAGCCGACTCAATCCGGGCCCGAACACTGAAGCTTTCTTT	CASRLNPGPNTEAFF
TRBV19	.	TRBJ2-7	once	TGTGCCAGTAGTGCGGGACCGGGGAGGTCCTACGAGCAGTACTTC	CASSAGPGRSYEQYF